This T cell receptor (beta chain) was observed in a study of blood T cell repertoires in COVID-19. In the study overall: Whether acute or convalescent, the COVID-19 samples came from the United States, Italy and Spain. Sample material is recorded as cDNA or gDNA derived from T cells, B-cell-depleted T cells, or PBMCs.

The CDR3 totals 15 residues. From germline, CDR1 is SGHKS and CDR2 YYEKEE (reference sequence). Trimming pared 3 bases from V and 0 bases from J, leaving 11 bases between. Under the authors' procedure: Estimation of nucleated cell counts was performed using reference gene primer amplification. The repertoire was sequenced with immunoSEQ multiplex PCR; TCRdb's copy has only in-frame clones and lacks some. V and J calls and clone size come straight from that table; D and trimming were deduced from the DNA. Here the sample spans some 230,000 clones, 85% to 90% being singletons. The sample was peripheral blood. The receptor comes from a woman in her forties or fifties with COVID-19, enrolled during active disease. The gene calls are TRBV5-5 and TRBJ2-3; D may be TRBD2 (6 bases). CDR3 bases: TGTGCCAGCAGCTCCCCGGGACTCAGCACAGATACGCAGTATTTT. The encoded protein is CASSSPGLSTDTQYF.